This entry lists 6 T cell receptor beta chains sequenced from one sample in a study of radiotherapy plus CTLA-4 blockade in lung cancer. The method was immunoSEQ multiplex PCR; TCRdb's version includes in-frame clones alone and lacks a portion of them. This sample has about 28,000 clones, with 78% found just once. The source material was peripheral blood, sampled from a patient treated with radiotherapy plus ipilimumab. The receptor set was obtained from a human donor with non-small cell lung cancer who had stable disease on radiotherapy plus ipilimumab.

V is TRBV6-1 and J is TRBJ2-3, with 8 bases lining up with TRBD1. CDR3 length equals 15 residues. Trimming at V came to 5 bases and at J to 2 bases, leaving 6 bases not matched to a gene. The germline gives CDR1 MNHNS, CDR2 SASEGT. The CDR3 loop is CASSPDRAITDTQYF. The CDR3 DNA reads as TGTGCCAGCAGTCCGGACAGGGCGATCACAGATACGCAGTATTTT.

This clone was observed a few times. The chain uses TRBV5-1 and TRBJ2-1, with 10 bases fitting TRBD1. There are 15 residues in the CDR3. Germline CDR1 SGHRS, CDR2 YFSETQ. After removal of 5 bases from V and 3 bases from J, the junction contained 5 bases not matched to a gene. The CDR3 nucleotides are TGCGCCAGCAGTTCCGGGACAGGGGTCTACAATGAGCAGTTCTTC. Amino acids: CASSSGTGVYNEQFF. Full variable domain (missing parts from reference TRBV5-1 and TRBJ2-1): KAGVTQTPRYLIKTRGQQVTLSCSPISGHRSVSWYQQTPGQGLQFLFEYFSETQRNKGNFPGRFSGRQFSNSRSEMNVSTLELGDSALYLCASSSGTGVYNEQFFGPGTRLTVL.

CDR3 sequence (DNA): TGTGCCATCAGTGAGTTTCCGGGACAAGAAGCTTTCTTT. It codes for CAISEFPGQEAFF. The rearrangement uses TRBV10-3 and TRBJ1-1; the D gene is possibly TRBD1 (6 bases). V lost 1 base to trimming and J lost 8 bases, with 11 bases between them. Per germline, CDR1 ENHRY and CDR2 SYGVKD. This CDR3 has 13 amino acids.

In its sample, this clone was seen once. The chain is built from TRBV9 and TRBJ1-3; D remains ambiguous. Per germline, CDR1 SGDLS and CDR2 YYNGEE. V gave up 7 bases and J gave up 4 bases, with 24 bases separating them. The CDR3 runs to 17 residues. The CDR3 region is CASASARPGRGGNTIYF. CDR3 DNA: TGTGCCAGCGCCTCCGCTCGTCCCGGCCGCGGGGGAAACACCATATATTTT. The variable domain in full, completed from reference TRBV9 and TRBJ1-3, reads DSGVTQTPKHLITATGQRVTLRCSPRSGDLSVYWYQQSLDQGLQFLIQYYNGEERAKGNILERFSAQQFPDLHSELNLSSLELGDSALYFCASASARPGRGGNTIYFGEGSWLTVV.

The V gene is TRBV25-1, the J gene TRBJ1-1; 10 bases match TRBD1. The CDR3 extends over 17 amino acids. CDR1 MGHDK and CDR2 SYGVNS come from the germline V gene. V was pared by 6 bases and J by 0 bases, with 10 bases of the junction left unmatched. The chain's CDR3 is CASSSRTGGIMNTEAFF. For the CDR3, the DNA is TGTGCCAGCAGCTCTAGGACAGGGGGGATAATGAACACTGAAGCTTTCTTT.

The genes are TRBV5-4 and TRBJ1-6, with 7 bases aligning to TRBD1. The CDR3 consists of 12 residues. Germline V gives CDR1 SGHNT, CDR2 YYREEE (reference sequence). The V and J ends lost 2 bases and 17 bases, in that order; junction bases with no gene match: 7. CDR3 in amino acids: CASSFPGGPIHF. For the CDR3, the DNA is TGTGCCAGCAGCTTCCCAGGGGGGCCTATCCACTTT.